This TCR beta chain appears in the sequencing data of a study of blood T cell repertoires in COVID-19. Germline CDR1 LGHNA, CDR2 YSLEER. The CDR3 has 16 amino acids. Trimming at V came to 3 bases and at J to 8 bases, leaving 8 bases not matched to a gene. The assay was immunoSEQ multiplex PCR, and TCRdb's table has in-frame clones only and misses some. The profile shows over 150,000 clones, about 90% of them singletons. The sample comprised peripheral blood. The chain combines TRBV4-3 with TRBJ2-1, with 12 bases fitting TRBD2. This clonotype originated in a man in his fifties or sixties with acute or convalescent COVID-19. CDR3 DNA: TGCGCCAGCAGCCACCTAGCGGGGGGGCAAAGTCATGAGCAGTTCTTC. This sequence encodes CASSHLAGGQSHEQFF.